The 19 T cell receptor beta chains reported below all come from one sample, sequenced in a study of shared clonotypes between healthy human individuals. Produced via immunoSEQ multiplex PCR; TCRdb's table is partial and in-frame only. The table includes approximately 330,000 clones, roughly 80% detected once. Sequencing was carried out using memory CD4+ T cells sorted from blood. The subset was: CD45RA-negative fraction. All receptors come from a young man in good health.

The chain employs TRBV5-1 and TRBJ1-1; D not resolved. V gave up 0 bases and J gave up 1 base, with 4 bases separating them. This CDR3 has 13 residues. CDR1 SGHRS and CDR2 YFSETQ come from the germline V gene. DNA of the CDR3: TGCGCCAGCAGCTTGGCGGCGAACACTGAAGCTTTCTTT. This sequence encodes CASSLAANTEAFF.

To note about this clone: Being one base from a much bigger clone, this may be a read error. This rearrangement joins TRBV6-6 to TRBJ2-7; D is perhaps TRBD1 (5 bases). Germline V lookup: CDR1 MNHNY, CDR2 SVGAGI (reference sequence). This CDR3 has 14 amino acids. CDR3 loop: CTSAKGVWTYEQYF. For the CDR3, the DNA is TGTACCAGCGCGAAAGGGGTTTGGACCTACGAGCAGTACTTC.

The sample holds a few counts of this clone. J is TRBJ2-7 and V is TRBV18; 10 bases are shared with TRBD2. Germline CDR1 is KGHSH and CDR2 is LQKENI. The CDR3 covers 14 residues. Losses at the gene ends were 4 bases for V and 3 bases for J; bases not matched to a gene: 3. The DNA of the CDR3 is TGTGCCAGCTCACTATCTAGCGGGAGCTACGAGCAGTACTTC. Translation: CASSLSSGSYEQYF.

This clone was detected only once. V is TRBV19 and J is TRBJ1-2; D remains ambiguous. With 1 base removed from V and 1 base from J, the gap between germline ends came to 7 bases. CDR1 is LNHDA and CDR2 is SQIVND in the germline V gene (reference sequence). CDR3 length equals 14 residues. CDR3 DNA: TGTGCCAGTAGTATAGGCGGTCTTAACTATGGCTACACCTTC. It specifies CASSIGGLNYGYTF.

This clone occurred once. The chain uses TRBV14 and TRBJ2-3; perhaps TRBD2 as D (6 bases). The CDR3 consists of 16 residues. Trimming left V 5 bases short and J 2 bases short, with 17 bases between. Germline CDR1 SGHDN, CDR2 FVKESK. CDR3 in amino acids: CASSDTLADYTDTQYF. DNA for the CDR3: TGTGCCAGCAGCGACACTTTAGCGGATTACACAGATACGCAGTATTTT.

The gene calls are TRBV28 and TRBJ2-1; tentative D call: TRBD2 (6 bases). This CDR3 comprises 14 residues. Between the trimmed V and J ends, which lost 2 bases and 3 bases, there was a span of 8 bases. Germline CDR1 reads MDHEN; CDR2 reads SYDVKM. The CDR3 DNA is TGTGCCAGCAGTTTAGGCGGGAACTACAATGAGCAGTTCTTC. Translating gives CASSLGGNYNEQFF. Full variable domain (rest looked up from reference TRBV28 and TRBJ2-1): DVKVTQSSRYLVKRTGEKVFLECVQDMDHENMFWYRQDPGLGLRLIYFSYDVKMKEKGDIPEGYSVSREKKERFSLILESASTNQTSMYLCASSLGGNYNEQFFGPGTRLTVL.

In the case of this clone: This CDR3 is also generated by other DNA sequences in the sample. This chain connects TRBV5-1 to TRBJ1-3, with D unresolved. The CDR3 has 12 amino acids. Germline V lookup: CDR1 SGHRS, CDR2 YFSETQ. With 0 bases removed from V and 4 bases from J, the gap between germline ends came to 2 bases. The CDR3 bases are TGCGCCAGCAGCTTGGAAGGAAACACCATATATTTT. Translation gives CASSLEGNTIYF.

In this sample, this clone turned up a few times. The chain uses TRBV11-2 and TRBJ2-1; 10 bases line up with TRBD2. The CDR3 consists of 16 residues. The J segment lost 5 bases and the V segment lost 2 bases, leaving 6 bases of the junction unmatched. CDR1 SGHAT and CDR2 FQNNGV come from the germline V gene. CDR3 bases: TGTGCCAGCAGCTTAAGGGCTAGCGGGAGCAACAATGAGCAGTTCTTC. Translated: CASSLRASGSNNEQFF.

The CDR3: CASSVRANYGYTF. Here the CDR3 DNA reads TGTGCCAGCAGTGTTAGGGCTAACTATGGCTACACCTTC. V usage is TRBV7-2 and J usage is TRBJ1-2; D not resolved. This CDR3 region has 13 residues. Germline lookup yields CDR1 SGHTA and CDR2 FQGNSA. V lost 6 bases and J 0 bases, leaving 8 bases between the germline ends.

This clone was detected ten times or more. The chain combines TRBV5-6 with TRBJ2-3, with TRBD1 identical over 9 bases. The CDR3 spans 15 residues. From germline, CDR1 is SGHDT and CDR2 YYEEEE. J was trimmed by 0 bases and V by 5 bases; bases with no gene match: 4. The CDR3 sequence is CASSGTGQSTDTQYF. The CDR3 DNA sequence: TGTGCCAGCAGTGGGACAGGGCAAAGCACAGATACGCAGTATTTT.

The CDR3 spells CASSIRTAEAFF. DNA for the CDR3: TGTGCCAGTAGTATTAGGACCGCTGAAGCTTTCTTT. The chain uses TRBV19 and TRBJ1-1, with D unresolved. Germline values: CDR1 LNHDA, CDR2 SQIVND (reference sequence). The germline V and J ends were trimmed by 3 bases and 6 bases, with 8 bases remaining between them. There are 12 residues in the CDR3.

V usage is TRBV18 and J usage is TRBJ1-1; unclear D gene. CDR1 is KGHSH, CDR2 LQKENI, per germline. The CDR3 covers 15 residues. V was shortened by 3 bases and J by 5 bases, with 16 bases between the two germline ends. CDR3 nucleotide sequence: TGTGCCAGCTCACCTCCGGGGAGGGTGTCGACTGAAGCTTTCTTT. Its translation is CASSPPGRVSTEAFF. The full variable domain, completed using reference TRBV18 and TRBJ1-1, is NAGVMQNPRHLVRRRGQEARLRCSPMKGHSHVYWYRQLPEEGLKFMVYLQKENIIDESGMPKERFSAEFPKEGPSILRIQQVVRGDSAAYFCASSPPGRVSTEAFFGQGTRLTVV.

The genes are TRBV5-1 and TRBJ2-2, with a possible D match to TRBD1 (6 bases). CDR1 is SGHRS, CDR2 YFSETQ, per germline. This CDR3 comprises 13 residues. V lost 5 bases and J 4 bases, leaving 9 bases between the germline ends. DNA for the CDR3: TGCGCCAGCAGACAGGGCTCCACCGGGGAGCTGTTTTTT. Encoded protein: CASRQGSTGELFF.

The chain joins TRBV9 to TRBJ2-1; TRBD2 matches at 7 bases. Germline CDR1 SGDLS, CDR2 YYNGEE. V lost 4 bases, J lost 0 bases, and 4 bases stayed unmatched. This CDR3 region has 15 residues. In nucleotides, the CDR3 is TGTGCCAGCAGCCCGGGGGGTAGCTCCTACAATGAGCAGTTCTTC. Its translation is CASSPGGSSYNEQFF. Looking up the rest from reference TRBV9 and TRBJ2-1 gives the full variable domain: DSGVTQTPKHLITATGQRVTLRCSPRSGDLSVYWYQQSLDQGLQFLIQYYNGEERAKGNILERFSAQQFPDLHSELNLSSLELGDSALYFCASSPGGSSYNEQFFGPGTRLTVL.

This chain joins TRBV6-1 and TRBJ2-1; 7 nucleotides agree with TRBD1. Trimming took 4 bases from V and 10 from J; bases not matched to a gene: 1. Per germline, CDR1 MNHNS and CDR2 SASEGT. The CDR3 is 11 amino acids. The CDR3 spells CASSAGGEQFF. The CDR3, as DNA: TGTGCCAGCAGTGCAGGGGGAGAGCAGTTCTTC.

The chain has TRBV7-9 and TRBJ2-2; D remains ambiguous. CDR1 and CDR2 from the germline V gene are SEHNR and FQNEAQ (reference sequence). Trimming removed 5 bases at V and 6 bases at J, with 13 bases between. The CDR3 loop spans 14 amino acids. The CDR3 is CASSPTIAAGELFF. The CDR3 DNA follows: TGTGCCAGCAGCCCCACAATCGCGGCCGGGGAGCTGTTTTTT.

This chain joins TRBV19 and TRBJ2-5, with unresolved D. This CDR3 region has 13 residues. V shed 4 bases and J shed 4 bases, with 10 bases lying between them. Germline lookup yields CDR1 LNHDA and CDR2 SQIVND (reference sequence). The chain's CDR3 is CASSTTVGETQYF. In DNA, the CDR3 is TGTGCCAGTAGTACCACGGTGGGAGAGACCCAGTACTTC.

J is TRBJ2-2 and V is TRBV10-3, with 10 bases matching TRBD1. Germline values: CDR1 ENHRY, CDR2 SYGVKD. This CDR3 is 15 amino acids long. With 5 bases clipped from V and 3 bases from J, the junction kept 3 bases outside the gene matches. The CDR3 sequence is CAISTGQGYTGELFF. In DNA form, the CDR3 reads TGTGCCATCAGTACGGGACAGGGGTACACCGGGGAGCTGTTTTTT.

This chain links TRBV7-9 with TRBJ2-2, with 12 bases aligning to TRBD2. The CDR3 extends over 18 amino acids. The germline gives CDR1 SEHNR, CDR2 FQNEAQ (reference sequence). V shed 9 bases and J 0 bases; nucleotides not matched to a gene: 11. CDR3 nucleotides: TGTGCCAGGAGCGTCACTAGCGGGGGGCTCTCGAACACCGGGGAGCTGTTTTTT. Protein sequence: CARSVTSGGLSNTGELFF.